A single sample gave rise to the 20 T cell receptor beta chains below, sequenced in a study of OX40 agonist ivuxolimab in advanced cancers. Clones were read by immunoSEQ multiplex PCR, and TCRdb kept only the in-frame ones, dropping some. The table shows around 39,000 clones, with around 89% occurring only once. This specimen was CD4+ or CD8+ T cells sorted from blood, taken in a trial of the OX40 agonist ivuxolimab. The receptors here all came from an adult with an advanced solid tumor such as melanoma, head and neck, liver or kidney cancer.

The chain carries TRBV29-1 and TRBJ1-2; D might be TRBD1 (6 bases). The CDR3 runs to 17 residues. Trimming took 4 bases from V and 4 from J, leaving 25 bases between them. The germline gives CDR1 SQVTM, CDR2 ANQGSEA. CDR3 nucleotide sequence: TGCAGCGTTGGAGTTACCCTGAAACAGGGAGTCCCCTATGGCTACACCTTC. Translation: CSVGVTLKQGVPYGYTF. The whole variable domain, remainder taken from reference TRBV29-1 and TRBJ1-2, is SAVISQKPSRDICQRGTSLTIQCQVDSQVTMMFWYRQQPGQSLTLIATANQGSEATYESGFVIDKFPISRPNLTFSTLTVSNMSPEDSSIYLCSVGVTLKQGVPYGYTFGSGTRLTVV.

This clone was detected a few times. The chain employs TRBV7-9 and TRBJ2-7, with 10 bases lining up with TRBD1. The germline V gene has CDR1 SEHNR and CDR2 FQNEAQ (reference sequence). V gave up 5 bases and J gave up 4 bases; unmatched junction bases: 11. The CDR3 loop spans 16 amino acids. The CDR3 bases are TGTGCCAGCAGCCTGCTTTCGGGACAGGGGCCTTACGAGCAGTACTTC. The encoded protein is CASSLLSGQGPYEQYF.

The chain uses TRBV18 and TRBJ1-1; D perhaps matches TRBD1 (5 bases). This CDR3 region has 13 residues. V was cut by 7 bases and J by 1 base, with 10 bases left in between. Per germline, CDR1 KGHSH and CDR2 LQKENI. This chain's CDR3 is CASLGEGNTEAFF. Here the CDR3 DNA reads TGTGCCAGCTTGGGGGAAGGGAACACTGAAGCTTTCTTT.

This chain links TRBV11-3 with TRBJ2-3; no clear D. Looked up from germline, CDR1 is SGHNT and CDR2 is YENEEA. This CDR3 has 14 residues. V lost 4 bases and J lost 4, with 12 bases in between. CDR3 protein: CASSSWTLPDTQYF. The CDR3 nucleotides are TGTGCCAGCAGCTCATGGACCCTGCCAGATACGCAGTATTTT.

Regarding this clone: Germline and junction disagree at one end, which may indicate a read error. The chain couples TRBV5-1 to TRBJ2-3, with D perhaps TRBD2 (7 bases). Germline V gives CDR1 SGHRS, CDR2 YFSETQ. The CDR3 contains 15 residues. The CDR3 protein is CTSSNGRGATDTQYF. In nucleotides, the CDR3 is TGCACCAGCAGCAACGGACGGGGGGCCACAGATACGCAGTATTTT.

The chain recombines TRBV6-1 with TRBJ1-6, with D perhaps TRBD1 (6 bases). There are 16 residues in the CDR3. Germline loops: CDR1 MNHNS, CDR2 SASEGT. V lost 3 bases, J lost 2 bases, and 11 bases lay in between. In nucleotides, the CDR3 is TGTGCCAGCAGTGATGCAGGGGTCACCTATAATTCACCCCTCCACTTT. Protein sequence: CASSDAGVTYNSPLHF.

The chain joins TRBV5-1 to TRBJ2-4; D is ambiguous. V was pared by 0 bases and J by 0 bases, with 10 bases between. The CDR3 length is 16 residues. CDR1 and CDR2 from the germline V gene are SGHRS and YFSETQ. The CDR3 loop is CASSLGAPLAKNIQYF. The DNA for the CDR3 is TGCGCCAGCAGCTTGGGGGCCCCGCTAGCCAAAAACATTCAGTACTTC.

The V and J genes are TRBV5-1 and TRBJ1-1, with TRBD1 matching over 8 bases. Germline V gives CDR1 SGHRS, CDR2 YFSETQ. The CDR3 loop spans 16 amino acids. The V segment lost 4 bases and the J segment 3 bases; nucleotides outside the gene matches: 11. The CDR3 sequence is CASSPGQALPDTEAFF. DNA of the CDR3: TGCGCCAGCAGCCCGGGACAGGCCCTTCCAGACACTGAAGCTTTCTTT.

The chain joins TRBV6-5 to TRBJ1-4; perhaps TRBD1 as D (5 bases). The germline gives CDR1 MNHEY, CDR2 SVGAGI. Trimming took off 0 bases at V and 8 bases at J, with 16 bases between the two ends. The CDR3 runs 16 residues. CDR3 DNA sequence: TGTGCCAGCAGTTACTCACCCGGGGCAAGTGGAGAAAAACTGTTTTTT. This sequence encodes CASSYSPGASGEKLFF.

This chain links TRBV5-6 with TRBJ1-2; a possible D gene is TRBD1 (5 bases). Germline V gene lookup returns CDR1 SGHDT and CDR2 YYEEEE. The CDR3 is 13 residues long. Trimming stripped 0 bases from V and 2 bases from J, with 5 bases between. The CDR3 nucleotides are TGTGCCAGCAGCTTGGGGGGGAACTATGGCTACACCTTC. Translated, it gives CASSLGGNYGYTF.

CDR3 region: CASSLVSTGGYGYTF. The CDR3, as DNA: TGCGCCAGCAGCTTGGTTTCTACAGGGGGTTATGGCTACACCTTC. The J gene is TRBJ1-2, the V gene TRBV5-1; 8 bases are a match to TRBD1. Germline CDR1 and CDR2: SGHRS and YFSETQ. The CDR3 has 15 residues. J lost 5 bases, V lost 0 bases, and 6 bases had no gene match. Full variable domain (missing parts from reference TRBV5-1 and TRBJ1-2): KAGVTQTPRYLIKTRGQQVTLSCSPISGHRSVSWYQQTPGQGLQFLFEYFSETQRNKGNFPGRFSGRQFSNSRSEMNVSTLELGDSALYLCASSLVSTGGYGYTFGSGTRLTVV.

CDR3 sequence: CASSYFQANEKLFF. The CDR3 coding sequence is TGTGCCAGCAGTTACTTTCAGGCTAATGAAAAACTGTTTTTT. The gene calls are TRBV6-5 and TRBJ1-4; D not resolved. The CDR3 extends over 14 amino acids. Trimming removed 1 base from V and 3 bases from J, with 6 bases in between. Germline V CDR1 and CDR2: MNHEY, SVGAGI.

The V call is TRBV5-5, the J call TRBJ2-7; possible D gene TRBD1, 5 bases. Germline CDR1 reads SGHKS; CDR2 reads YYEKEE (reference sequence). The V end was cut by 2 bases, the J end by 3 bases, with 15 bases between. The CDR3 has 15 residues. As DNA, the CDR3 is TGTGCCAGCAGCTTCAGGGCCAGGGAAAACTACGAGCAGTACTTC. Its translation is CASSFRARENYEQYF.

This chain joins TRBV5-1 and TRBJ2-5, with 10 bases lining up with TRBD1. The V gene end was trimmed by 4 bases and the J gene end by 5 bases; junction bases not matched to a gene: 8. This CDR3 spans 15 amino acids. From germline, CDR1 is SGHRS and CDR2 YFSETQ. CDR3 sequence: CASSLGQGGDETQYF. In DNA form, the CDR3 reads TGCGCCAGCAGCCTTGGACAGGGGGGAGATGAGACCCAGTACTTC.

This chain links TRBV28 with TRBJ2-7; possible D gene TRBD2, 5 bases. CDR3 length: 14 amino acids. The V end was cut by 4 bases, the J end by 4 bases, with 14 bases between. Germline loops: CDR1 MDHEN, CDR2 SYDVKM. CDR3: CASSSGGRIYEQYF. For the CDR3, the DNA is TGTGCCAGCAGTTCCGGAGGACGAATTTACGAGCAGTACTTC.

The rearrangement joins TRBV4-1 to TRBJ1-2; D is perhaps TRBD1 (5 bases). The V gene's germline CDR1 is MGHRA and CDR2 YSYEKL. This CDR3 spans 18 amino acids. V gave up 0 bases and J gave up 1 base, with 18 bases separating them. The CDR3 region has the DNA TGCGCCAGCAGCCAAGATCGGGGGTTTAGGGCTATTAACTATGGCTACACCTTC. Residues: CASSQDRGFRAINYGYTF.

The V call is TRBV27, the J call TRBJ2-2; the match to TRBD2 covers 8 bases. This CDR3 comprises 17 residues. Germline CDR1 MNHEY, CDR2 SMNVEV (reference sequence). With 4 bases clipped from V and 5 bases from J, the junction kept 12 bases outside the gene matches. The CDR3 reads CASSSPRGGWGTGELFF. CDR3 nucleotide sequence: TGTGCCAGCAGTTCTCCCCGCGGGGGGTGGGGGACCGGGGAGCTGTTTTTT.

The chain uses TRBV30 and TRBJ1-6, with D unclear. Germline V gene lookup returns CDR1 GTSNPN and CDR2 SVGIG (reference sequence). The length of the CDR3 is 15 residues. Between the trimmed V and J ends, which lost 0 bases and 14 bases, there was a span of 20 bases. DNA of the CDR3: TGTGCCTGGAGTGTACCTAGATACTATAATTCGGCCCTCCACTTT. This translates into CAWSVPRYYNSALHF.

This clone was seen only once. This sequence joins TRBV30 and TRBJ1-5; D gene unclear. Trimming removed 1 base at V and 4 bases at J, with 8 bases between. This CDR3 has 13 amino acids. The germline CDR1 and CDR2 sequences are GTSNPN and SVGIG (reference sequence). The CDR3 nucleotides are TGTGCCTGGAGTGCCTTTAGAAATCAGCCCCAGCATTTT. Its translation: CAWSAFRNQPQHF. Supplemented by reference TRBV30 and TRBJ1-5, the full variable domain reads SQTIHQWPATLVQPVGSPLSLECTVEGTSNPNLYWYRQAAGRGLQLLFYSVGIGQISSEVPQNLSASRPQDRQFILSSKKLLLSDSGFYLCAWSAFRNQPQHFGDGTRLSIL.

The chain links TRBV5-1 to TRBJ2-3; 8 bases align to TRBD2. CDR1 is SGHRS, CDR2 YFSETQ, per germline. This CDR3 is built from 17 residues. J lost 1 base, V lost 4 bases, and 11 bases had no gene match. For the CDR3, the DNA is TGCGCCAGCAGCGCCAGCCTCGGGGGGGATGGCACAGATACGCAGTATTTT. Amino acids: CASSASLGGDGTDTQYF.